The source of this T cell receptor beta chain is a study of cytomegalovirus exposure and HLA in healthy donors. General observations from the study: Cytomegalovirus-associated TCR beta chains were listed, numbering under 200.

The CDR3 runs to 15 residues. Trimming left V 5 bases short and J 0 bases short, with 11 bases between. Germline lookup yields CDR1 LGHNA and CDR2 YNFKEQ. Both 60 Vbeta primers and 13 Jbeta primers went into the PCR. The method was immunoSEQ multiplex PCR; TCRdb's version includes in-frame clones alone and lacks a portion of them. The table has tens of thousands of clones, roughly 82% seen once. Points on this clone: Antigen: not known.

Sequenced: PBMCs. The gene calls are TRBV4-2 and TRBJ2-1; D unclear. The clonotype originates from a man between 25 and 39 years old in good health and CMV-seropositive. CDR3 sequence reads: CASSLAPSSYNEQFF. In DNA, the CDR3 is TGTGCCAGCAGCTTAGCCCCCAGCTCCTACAATGAGCAGTTCTTC.